Detailed here is one TCR beta chain. Produced via immunoSEQ multiplex PCR; TCRdb's table is partial and in-frame only. The table records some 87,000 clones, about 89% of them present only once. This entry comes from a study of blood T cell repertoires in COVID-19. Germline-derived CDR1 and CDR2 are MNHNS and SASEGT. The CDR3 extends over 14 amino acids. The V end lost 0 bases, the J end lost 5 bases, and 10 bases lay between the germline ends. The sequencing input was peripheral blood. V is TRBV6-1 and J is TRBJ2-5, with D maybe TRBD1 (5 bases). The sequence derives from a human donor in a cohort sampled during active COVID-19. In DNA form, the CDR3 reads TGTGCCAGCAGTGAAGCGTCAGGGCGGGAGACCCAGTACTTC. This translates into CASSEASGRETQYF.